A selection of T cell receptor beta chains follows, all from one sample in a study of cytotoxic CD8 clonotypes in ibrutinib-treated CLL. The assay was immunoSEQ multiplex PCR, and TCRdb's table has in-frame clones only and misses some. The table shows 200,000 to 250,000 clones, with roughly 70% occurring only once. Sequenced material: PBMCs, taken after 24 months of ibrutinib treatment. These receptors were taken from a human donor with chronic lymphocytic leukemia. The CDR3 runs from the conserved cysteine through the conserved F or W. A D gene is named only where the DNA matches it firmly. The size entry is marked missing in some rows and otherwise reads once, few, many or a size class.

D gene: TRBD1; V gene: TRBV10-3; J gene: TRBJ2-7; clone size: few; CDR3 DNA: TGTGCCATCAGGGGGACAGGGAACGAGCAGTACTTC; CDR3 protein: CAIRGTGNEQYF
D gene: TRBD1; V gene: TRBV13; J gene: TRBJ2-5; clone size: -; CDR3 DNA: TGTGCCAGCAGCCCGACGGGACAGGGCCCTCTACAAGAGACCCAGTACTTC; CDR3 protein: CASSPTGQGPLQETQYF
D gene: -; V gene: TRBV6-5; J gene: TRBJ2-7; clone size: -; CDR3 DNA: TGTGCCAGCAGTTACGGGCTCGACTCCTACGAGCAGTACTTC; CDR3 protein: CASSYGLDSYEQYF
D gene: -; V gene: TRBV28; J gene: TRBJ1-2; clone size: few; CDR3 DNA: TGTGCCAGCAGTCCCCACTCAGGGCGAGATGGCTACACCTTC; CDR3 protein: CASSPHSGRDGYTF
D gene: -; V gene: TRBV5-8; J gene: TRBJ2-5; clone size: -; CDR3 DNA: TGTGCCAGCAGCACCGGGACTGCCCAAGAGACCCAGTACTTC; CDR3 protein: CASSTGTAQETQYF
D gene: -; V gene: TRBV7-9; J gene: TRBJ1-5; clone size: few; CDR3 DNA: TGTGCCAGCAGCTTGGGCCTCCAAAATCAGCCCCAGCATTTT; CDR3 protein: CASSLGLQNQPQHF
D gene: -; V gene: TRBV27; J gene: TRBJ2-2; clone size: -; CDR3 DNA: TGTGCCAGCAGATCAGGGGCCTCCACCGGGGAGCTGTTTTTT; CDR3 protein: CASRSGASTGELFF
D gene: TRBD1; V gene: TRBV18; J gene: TRBJ2-7; clone size: -; CDR3 DNA: TGTGCCAGCTCGCCAACCGGGACAGGGGGTAACGAGCAGTACTTC; CDR3 protein: CASSPTGTGGNEQYF
D gene: -; V gene: TRBV7-9; J gene: TRBJ2-7; clone size: -; CDR3 DNA: TGTGCCAGCAGCTTAGGGGGGCAGGGTTACGAGCAGTACTTC; CDR3 protein: CASSLGGQGYEQYF
D gene: TRBD1; V gene: TRBV27; J gene: TRBJ1-3; clone size: -; CDR3 DNA: TGTGCCAGCAGTTCAAATGGACAGGGAGGAAACACCATATATTTT; CDR3 protein: CASSSNGQGGNTIYF
D gene: TRBD1; V gene: TRBV28; J gene: TRBJ1-2; clone size: -; CDR3 DNA: TGTGCCAGCACCAAGCAGGGGGCGCGGGGCTACACCTTC; CDR3 protein: CASTKQGARGYTF
D gene: -; V gene: TRBV27; J gene: TRBJ2-5; clone size: -; CDR3 DNA: TGTGCCAGCAGTTCTGGGGGCTGGCGGGAGTGGGAAGAGACCCAGTACTTC; CDR3 protein: CASSSGGWREWEETQYF
D gene: -; V gene: TRBV6-5; J gene: TRBJ2-7; clone size: few; CDR3 DNA: TGTGCCAGCAGCTCCCGGGGAAGGGAGCAGTACTTC; CDR3 protein: CASSSRGREQYF
D gene: -; V gene: TRBV15; J gene: TRBJ2-3; clone size: -; CDR3 DNA: TGTGCCACCAGCAGAGATCCAGATGATACGCAGTATTTT; CDR3 protein: CATSRDPDDTQYF
D gene: -; V gene: TRBV5-1; J gene: TRBJ2-7; clone size: -; CDR3 DNA: TGCGCCAGCAGCTTCCCCCCTTTTTCCTACGAGCAGTACTTC; CDR3 protein: CASSFPPFSYEQYF
D gene: TRBD1; V gene: TRBV4-2; J gene: TRBJ1-4; clone size: -; CDR3 DNA: TGTGCCAGCAGCCAAGGGTTCGGGACAGGGTTATCTGAAAAACTGTTTTTT; CDR3 protein: CASSQGFGTGLSEKLFF
D gene: -; V gene: TRBV30; J gene: TRBJ2-7; clone size: -; CDR3 DNA: TGTGCCTGGAGCGGGGCCTACGAGCAGTACTTC; CDR3 protein: CAWSGAYEQYF
D gene: -; V gene: TRBV11-3; J gene: TRBJ2-7; clone size: -; CDR3 DNA: TGTGCCAGCAGCCTGGACAAGAACGGGGTGCAGTACTTC; CDR3 protein: CASSLDKNGVQYF
D gene: -; V gene: TRBV25-1; J gene: TRBJ2-3; clone size: few; CDR3 DNA: TGTGCCAGCATTACCGCCGGGGATACGCAGTATTTT; CDR3 protein: CASITAGDTQYF
D gene: -; V gene: TRBV2; J gene: TRBJ2-3; clone size: -; CDR3 DNA: TGTGCCAGCAGTGAAATAAGTACGCAGTATTTT; CDR3 protein: CASSEISTQYF
D gene: TRBD1; V gene: TRBV6-1; J gene: TRBJ1-1; clone size: -; CDR3 DNA: TGTGCCAGCAGCCGGACAGGAAACACTGAAGCTTTCTTT; CDR3 protein: CASSRTGNTEAFF
D gene: -; V gene: TRBV5-4; J gene: TRBJ2-3; clone size: -; CDR3 DNA: TGTGCCAGCAGCTTGGGGGCAGGTAGCACAGATACGCAGTATTTT; CDR3 protein: CASSLGAGSTDTQYF
D gene: -; V gene: TRBV7-2; J gene: TRBJ2-2; clone size: -; CDR3 DNA: TGTGCCAGCAGCCCCTCCGGGGTGAACACCGGGGAGCTGTTTTTT; CDR3 protein: CASSPSGVNTGELFF
D gene: -; V gene: TRBV29-1; J gene: TRBJ2-4; clone size: -; CDR3 DNA: TGCAGCGTTGCCCCGGCGAACATTCAGTACTTC; CDR3 protein: CSVAPANIQYF
D gene: -; V gene: TRBV6-5; J gene: TRBJ2-3; clone size: -; CDR3 DNA: TGTGCCAGCAGTGACACCGGACAACCAGATACGCAGTATTTT; CDR3 protein: CASSDTGQPDTQYF
D gene: -; V gene: TRBV7-9; J gene: TRBJ1-1; clone size: -; CDR3 DNA: TGTGCCAGCGGGGCCCCTGAAGCTTTCTTT; CDR3 protein: CASGAPEAFF
D gene: -; V gene: TRBV7-8; J gene: TRBJ1-4; clone size: -; CDR3 DNA: TGTGCCAGCAGCCCTGGTGAAAAACTGTTTTTT; CDR3 protein: CASSPGEKLFF
D gene: -; V gene: TRBV9; J gene: TRBJ2-7; clone size: -; CDR3 DNA: TGTGCCAGCAGCGTAAGCTTAGACTACGAGCAGTACTTC; CDR3 protein: CASSVSLDYEQYF
D gene: TRBD1; V gene: TRBV19; J gene: TRBJ1-2; clone size: -; CDR3 DNA: TGTGCCAGTAGTTTCGGGACAGAGGCACGGGGCTACACCTTC; CDR3 protein: CASSFGTEARGYTF
D gene: TRBD1; V gene: TRBV7-3; J gene: TRBJ2-2; clone size: -; CDR3 DNA: TGTGCCAGCAGCCGGGGACAGTTAAACACCGGGGAGCTGTTTTTT; CDR3 protein: CASSRGQLNTGELFF
D gene: -; V gene: TRBV7-3; J gene: TRBJ2-3; clone size: -; CDR3 DNA: TGTGCCAGCACCAGAGGGCGTAGCACAGATACGCAGTATTTT; CDR3 protein: CASTRGRSTDTQYF
D gene: -; V gene: TRBV9; J gene: TRBJ2-1; clone size: -; CDR3 DNA: TGTGCCAGCAGCGTGGCAGGGACGTCGGATGAGCAGTTCTTC; CDR3 protein: CASSVAGTSDEQFF
D gene: -; V gene: TRBV9; J gene: TRBJ2-1; clone size: -; CDR3 DNA: TGTGCCAGCAGCGTCAACAATGAGCAGTTCTTC; CDR3 protein: CASSVNNEQFF
D gene: TRBD1; V gene: TRBV5-1; J gene: TRBJ1-1; clone size: -; CDR3 DNA: TGCGCCAGCAGCTACTCCGCCGGGACAGGAGCCAACACTGAAGCTTTCTTT; CDR3 protein: CASSYSAGTGANTEAFF
D gene: TRBD1; V gene: TRBV27; J gene: TRBJ2-7; clone size: once; CDR3 DNA: TGTGCCAGCAGTTCTCCGGGACAGGGTATGTACGAGCAGTACTTC; CDR3 protein: CASSSPGQGMYEQYF